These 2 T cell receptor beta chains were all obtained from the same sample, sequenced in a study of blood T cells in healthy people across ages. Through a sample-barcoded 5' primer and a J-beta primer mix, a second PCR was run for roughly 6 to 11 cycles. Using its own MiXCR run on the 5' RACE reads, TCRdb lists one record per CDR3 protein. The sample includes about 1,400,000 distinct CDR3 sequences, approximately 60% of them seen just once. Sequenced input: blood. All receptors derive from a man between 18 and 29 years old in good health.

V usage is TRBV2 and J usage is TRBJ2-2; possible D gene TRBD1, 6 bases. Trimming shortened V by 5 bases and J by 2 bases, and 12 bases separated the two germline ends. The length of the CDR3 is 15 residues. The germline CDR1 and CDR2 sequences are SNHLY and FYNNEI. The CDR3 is CASSSTGLNTGELFF. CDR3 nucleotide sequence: TGTGCCAGCAGTTCCACAGGGCTAAACACCGGGGAGCTGTTTTTT.

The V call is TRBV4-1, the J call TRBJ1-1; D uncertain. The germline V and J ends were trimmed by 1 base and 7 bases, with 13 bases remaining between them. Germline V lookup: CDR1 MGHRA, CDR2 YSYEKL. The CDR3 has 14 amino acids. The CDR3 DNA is TGCGCCAGCAGCCAAGTTGCGGAATCGATTGAAGCTTTCTTT. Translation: CASSQVAESIEAFF.